This TCR beta chain was profiled in a study of blood T cell repertoires in COVID-19. Whole-study context: Collection of acute and convalescent COVID-19 samples took place in the United States, Italy and Spain. In each case, the material was cDNA or gDNA derived from T cells, B-cell-depleted T cells, or PBMCs.

Authors' processing steps: Estimation of nucleated cell counts relied on the amplification of reference gene primers. Assay: immunoSEQ multiplex PCR; the TCRdb copy retains only in-frame clones and omits some. That table furnishes V, J and clone size, whereas the DNA furnished D and trimming. The table lists some 240,000 clones, 75% to 90% of them singletons. Germline assignment: CDR1 SGHRS and CDR2 YFSETQ. Trimming at V came to 4 bases and at J to 4 bases, leaving 5 bases not matched to a gene. CDR3 size: 15 residues. The specimen was peripheral blood. The sequence derives from a man aged 55 to 70 who had recovered from COVID-19. The chain uses TRBV5-1 and TRBJ2-1, with TRBD1 identical over 10 bases. The CDR3 DNA is TGCGCCAGCAGCCCAGGACAGGGGGGTTACAATGAGCAGTTCTTC. It codes for CASSPGQGGYNEQFF.